One and the same sample provided the 9 T cell receptor beta chains below, sequenced in a study of blood T cells in healthy people across ages. Alongside a J-beta primer mix, a sample-barcoded 5' primer served in a second PCR lasting about 7 to 11 cycles. In TCRdb, the 5' RACE reads were re-called with MiXCR into one record per CDR3 protein. Found here are about 1 million distinct CDR3 sequences, approximately 25% of them singletons; the top ten hold about 0.69%. These data were also reused for a study on T cells of mothers and their children.

Input material: blood. These receptor sequences come from a girl aged 2 to 10 in good health.

This clonotype came up a few times. The chain carries TRBV18 and TRBJ2-1; D might be TRBD1 (5 bases). In germline, CDR1 is KGHSH, CDR2 LQKENI. V was trimmed by 0 bases and J by 8 bases, leaving 8 bases between them. The CDR3 covers 13 residues. CDR3 coding DNA: TGTGCCAGCTCACCACCAGGGGTGGATGAGCAGTTCTTC. Translating gives CASSPPGVDEQFF. The variable domain in full, with the rest retrieved from reference TRBV18 and TRBJ2-1, is NAGVMQNPRHLVRRRGQEARLRCSPMKGHSHVYWYRQLPEEGLKFMVYLQKENIIDESGMPKERFSAEFPKEGPSILRIQQVVRGDSAAYFCASSPPGVDEQFFGPGTRLTVL.

This clonotype occurred a few times. The chain recombines TRBV29-1 with TRBJ2-5; weak D call: TRBD1 (6 bases). V lost 5 bases and J lost 4, with 14 bases in between. The germline V gene has CDR1 SQVTM and CDR2 ANQGSEA. The CDR3 is made up of 13 amino acids. CDR3 in amino acids: CSVRQVLLETQYF. As DNA, the CDR3 is TGCAGCGTTCGACAGGTCCTACTAGAGACCCAGTACTTC.

V is TRBV29-1 and J is TRBJ2-5; 11 nucleotides agree with TRBD2. V gave up 1 base and J gave up 5 bases; unmatched junction bases: 3. Germline V CDR1 and CDR2: SQVTM, ANQGSEA. The CDR3 has 14 residues. The CDR3 nucleotides read TGCAGCGTTGAAGCTAGCGGGAGGATGGAGACCCAGTACTTC. Residues: CSVEASGRMETQYF.

The chain couples TRBV29-1 to TRBJ2-5, with 8 bases aligning to TRBD2. CDR3 length: 14 amino acids. V lost 3 bases, J lost 1 base, and 4 bases stayed unmatched. Germline values: CDR1 SQVTM, CDR2 ANQGSEA. DNA of the CDR3: TGCAGCGTTGAGTCTAGCGGGTCCCAAGAGACCCAGTACTTC. It yields the protein CSVESSGSQETQYF.

The CDR3 loop is CATSDPTSGGLTGELFF. CDR3 nucleotide sequence: TGTGCCACCAGTGATCCGACTAGCGGGGGCCTCACCGGGGAGCTGTTTTTT. The gene calls are TRBV24-1 and TRBJ2-2, with TRBD2 identical over 12 bases. V shed 3 bases, J shed 4 bases, and the junction held 5 bases outside the gene matches. The CDR3 is made up of 17 amino acids. CDR1 and CDR2 (germline): KGHDR, SFDVKD.

This clonotype has just a few counts. J is TRBJ2-4 and V is TRBV5-6, with D perhaps matching TRBD2 (7 bases). Trimming removed 0 bases from V and 6 bases from J, with 16 bases in between. This CDR3 comprises 16 residues. CDR1 and CDR2 (germline): SGHDT, YYEEEE. The CDR3 bases are TGTGCCAGCAGCTTGGTCGAGGGGAGGGGGACAAACATTCAGTACTTC. Its protein product is CASSLVEGRGTNIQYF.

The chain couples TRBV12-3 or TRBV12-4 to TRBJ1-2, with TRBD1 matching 8 bases. The trim removed 4 bases at V and 6 bases at J, leaving 4 bases unmatched. The CDR3 is 13 amino acids. The CDR3 here is CASSSRTGHGYTF. In DNA form, the CDR3 reads TGTGCCAGCAGTTCGAGGACAGGGCATGGCTACACCTTC.

This rearrangement joins TRBV29-1 to TRBJ2-5, with TRBD1 matching over 8 bases. Germline-derived CDR1 and CDR2 are SQVTM and ANQGSEA. The V segment lost 4 bases and the J segment 2 bases; nucleotides outside the gene matches: 6. The CDR3 length is 14 residues. The CDR3 DNA reads as TGCAGCGTTGTGTTAGGGGACAGGCAAGAGACCCAGTACTTC. Translated: CSVVLGDRQETQYF.

This clonotype was detected only a few times. V gene TRBV4-1 combines with J gene TRBJ1-2, with D perhaps TRBD1 (6 bases). Trimming removed 6 bases at V and 4 bases at J, with 12 bases between. The CDR3 length is 13 residues. Germline CDR1 is MGHRA and CDR2 is YSYEKL. In DNA form, the CDR3 reads TGCGCCAGCAGGGGATCGGACAGCTATGGCTACACCTTC. Its protein is CASRGSDSYGYTF.